Listed here is a single T cell receptor (beta chain). The data derive from a study of human T cells and chemical hapten exposure. Background on the study: 0.01% DPC was applied to the upper back in patch tests, which were read at 6 days.

Time point in this sample: pre-sensitization, week 0. Treatment of the sample: therapeutic diphenylcyclopropenone sensitization with weekly scalp DPC. TCRdb re-derived calls from the RACE reads in MiXCR, one entry per CDR3 protein. The top ten hold around 3.1% of the sample, which has roughly 100,000 distinct CDR3 sequences, 11% seen once. The sequence came from a woman aged 60-75 years with alopecia areata. Some clones in this sample may be carry-over from other donors' samples. The material sequenced was whole blood, taken in connection with sensitization to the hapten diphenylcyclopropenone (DPC).

CDR3 DNA sequence: TGTGCCAGCACTAGACAGGGGGAAGATACGCAGTATTTT. This gives the protein CASTRQGEDTQYF. V and J are TRBV3-1 and TRBJ2-3; 9 bases agree with TRBD1. From germline, CDR1 is LGHDT and CDR2 YNNKEL (reference sequence). This CDR3 is built from 13 residues. V dropped 7 bases and J dropped 5; count of bases not matched to a gene: 4.